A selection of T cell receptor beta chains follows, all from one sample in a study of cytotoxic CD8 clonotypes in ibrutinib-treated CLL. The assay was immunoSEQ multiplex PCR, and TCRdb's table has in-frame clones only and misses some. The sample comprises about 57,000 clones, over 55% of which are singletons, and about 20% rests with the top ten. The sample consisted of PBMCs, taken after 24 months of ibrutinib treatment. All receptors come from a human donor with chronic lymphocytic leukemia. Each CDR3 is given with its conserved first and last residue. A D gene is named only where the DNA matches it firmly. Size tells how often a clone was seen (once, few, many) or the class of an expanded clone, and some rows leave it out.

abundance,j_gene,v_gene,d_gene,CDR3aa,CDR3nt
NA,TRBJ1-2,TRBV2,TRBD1,CASSPDRARGYTF,TGTGCCAGCAGTCCGGACAGGGCCCGGGGCTACACCTTC
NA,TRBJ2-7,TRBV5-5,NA,CASSLSGPGSYEQYF,TGTGCCAGCAGCCTGAGCGGGCCGGGCTCCTACGAGCAGTACTTC
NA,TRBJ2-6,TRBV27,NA,CASTFSGANVLTF,TGTGCCAGCACCTTCTCTGGGGCCAACGTCCTGACTTTC
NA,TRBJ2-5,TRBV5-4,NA,CASSPDNAETQYF,TGTGCCAGCAGCCCGGACAATGCAGAGACCCAGTACTTC
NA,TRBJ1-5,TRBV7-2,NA,CASSFLIDQPQHF,TGTGCCAGCAGCTTCTTGATTGATCAGCCCCAGCATTTT
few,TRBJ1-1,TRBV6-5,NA,CASSGRTEAFF,TGTGCCAGCAGCGGAAGGACTGAAGCTTTCTTT
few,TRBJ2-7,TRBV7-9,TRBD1,CASSLDRGLDEQYF,TGTGCCAGCAGCTTGGACAGGGGGTTGGACGAGCAGTACTTC
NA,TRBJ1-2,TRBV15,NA,CATSRDVQVGGYTF,TGTGCCACCAGCAGAGATGTGCAGGTCGGAGGCTACACCTTC
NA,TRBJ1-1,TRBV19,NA,CASSIVSGTPNTEAFF,TGTGCCAGTAGTATAGTTTCCGGGACACCGAACACTGAAGCTTTCTTT
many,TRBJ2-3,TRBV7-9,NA,CASSPGWLTDTQYF,TGTGCCAGCAGCCCTGGCTGGCTGACAGATACGCAGTATTTT
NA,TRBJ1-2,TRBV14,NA,CASSPINDLSNYGYTF,TGTGCCAGCAGCCCCATCAACGACCTGTCTAACTATGGCTACACCTTC
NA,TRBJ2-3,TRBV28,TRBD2,CASPISGRVDSTDTQYF,TGTGCCAGCCCCATTAGCGGGAGGGTGGATAGCACAGATACGCAGTATTTT
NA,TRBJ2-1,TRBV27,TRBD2,CASSHYSGGDRNEQFF,TGTGCCAGCAGTCACTATAGCGGGGGGGACCGCAATGAGCAGTTCTTC
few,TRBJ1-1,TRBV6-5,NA,CASNGHREGTEAFF,TGTGCCAGCAACGGCCACAGGGAGGGCACTGAAGCTTTCTTT
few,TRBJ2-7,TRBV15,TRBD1,CATSRPGQGSYEQYF,TGTGCCACCAGTCGCCCGGGACAGGGCTCCTACGAGCAGTACTTC
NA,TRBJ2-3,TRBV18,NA,CASSPRGQPGGYF,TGTGCCAGCTCACCCCGAGGACAGCCCGGGGGGTATTTT
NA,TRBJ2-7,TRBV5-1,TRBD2,CASSLSGRDGEQYF,TGCGCCAGCAGCTTGTCAGGGAGGGATGGCGAGCAGTACTTC